The sequence of this TCR beta chain was determined in a study of naive and memory T cell subsets. Findings and limits, study-wide: Gini index rose across naive, CM, EM and EMRA in CD4 and CD8. In naive cells, over 95% of TCR sequences were seen only once. Naive repertoires, especially CD8, held a few larger clonotypes, possibly memory cells re-expressing CD45RA. No ground truth validated the naive and memory repertoire findings.

The beta constant-region primer was an equimolar mix of two oligonucleotides covering TRBC1 and TRBC2. Ligated cDNA was amplified by four rounds of PCR with nested alpha and beta constant-region primers and SP2. TCRdb re-called the UMI-ligation and nested PCR reads with MiXCR, one entry per CDR3 protein. The data show tens of thousands of distinct CDR3 sequences, with over 8.5% seen just once and 0.95% to 1.5% held by the top ten. Note on this clonotype: Its antigen is unidentified. A much larger clone lies one base from this, so it may be a read error.

Sequenced input: naive CD8+ T cells from blood. The receptor was derived from a human donor in good health.

The CDR3 sequence: CASILRGERFF. As DNA, the CDR3 is TGTGCCAGCATCCTCCGCGGTGAGCGGTTCTTC. J is TRBJ2-1 and V is TRBV6-6; D gene uncertain. Germline values: CDR1 MNHNY, CDR2 SVGAGI (reference sequence). This CDR3 spans 11 amino acids.